This T cell receptor beta chain was profiled in a study of blood T cell repertoires in COVID-19. This table comes from immunoSEQ multiplex PCR, and its TCRdb copy is limited to in-frame clones, with some not included. The top ten hold around 10% of the sample, which has some 130,000 clones, approximately 88% seen once. From germline, CDR1 is MDHEN and CDR2 SYDVKM. CDR3 length equals 15 residues. Trimming cost V 1 base and J 3 bases; bases outside gene matches: 3. This clonotype originated in a man over 45 with acute or convalescent COVID-19. The sequenced material came from peripheral blood. The chain is built from TRBV28 and TRBJ1-5, with 7 nucleotides matching TRBD1. The CDR3 sequence: CASSLSGGNNQPQHF. Here the CDR3 DNA reads TGTGCCAGCAGTTTATCAGGGGGGAACAATCAGCCCCAGCATTTT.